This passage covers 31 T cell receptor beta chains from one sample sequenced in a study of blood T cell repertoires in COVID-19. Profiled with immunoSEQ multiplex PCR; TCRdb holds only in-frame clones, not every one. This sample has 200,000 to 250,000 clones, with roughly 85% found just once. Sample: peripheral blood. All receptors derive from a man aged 35 to 55 with acute or convalescent COVID-19.

The V and J genes are TRBV11-2 and TRBJ1-2; D remains unclear. Germline CDR1 reads SGHAT; CDR2 reads FQNNGV. V shed 3 bases and J shed 4 bases, with 9 bases lying between them. This CDR3 region has 13 residues. CDR3 amino acids: CASSFLASYGYTF. The CDR3 nucleotides are TGTGCCAGCAGCTTTTTGGCTAGCTATGGCTACACCTTC. Supplemented by reference TRBV11-2 and TRBJ1-2, the full variable domain reads EAGVAQSPRYKIIEKRQSVAFWCNPISGHATLYWYQQILGQGPKLLIQFQNNGVVDDSQLPKDRFSAERLKGVDSTLKIQPAKLEDSAVYLCASSFLASYGYTFGSGTRLTVV.

This chain uses TRBV29-1 with TRBJ2-1; D not resolved. Germline-derived CDR1 and CDR2 are SQVTM and ANQGSEA. The CDR3 has 11 amino acids. Trimming removed 3 bases at V and 7 bases at J, with 7 bases between. This CDR3 reads CSVEIRNEQFF. CDR3 sequence (DNA): TGCAGCGTTGAGATTCGGAATGAGCAGTTCTTC.

The genes are TRBV2 and TRBJ2-3; 7 bases are shared with TRBD2. CDR1 and CDR2 from the germline V gene are SNHLY and FYNNEI. CDR3 length: 14 residues. After removal of 7 bases from V and 3 bases from J, the junction contained 7 bases not matched to a gene. CDR3 protein: CASKFGGGTDTQYF. The CDR3 DNA is TGTGCCAGCAAGTTTGGCGGGGGTACAGATACGCAGTATTTT.

This clone has just a few counts. V usage is TRBV7-2 and J usage is TRBJ2-7; D not resolved. Germline V gives CDR1 SGHTA, CDR2 FQGNSA. CDR3 length: 13 residues. V was clipped by 2 bases and J by 5 bases, with 10 bases between them. The CDR3 region is CASSLSPFNEQYF. DNA for the CDR3: TGTGCCAGCAGCTTATCCCCCTTTAACGAGCAGTACTTC.

This clone is a singleton in its sample. The CDR3 region is CASSQEAPPNEQFF. The CDR3 bases are TGTGCCAGCAGCCAAGAAGCCCCTCCCAATGAGCAGTTCTTC. The chain recombines TRBV4-2 with TRBJ2-1, with unresolved D. The V gene lost 0 bases and the J gene lost 6 bases, with 9 bases spanning the gap. CDR1 is LGHNA, CDR2 YNFKEQ, per germline. CDR3 length equals 14 residues.

The rearrangement links TRBV4-2 to TRBJ2-7, with 9 bases matching TRBD2. V lost 0 bases to trimming and J lost 0 bases; unmatched junction nucleotides: 3. The CDR3 loop spans 16 amino acids. From germline, CDR1 is LGHNA and CDR2 YNFKEQ. The DNA of the CDR3 is TGTGCCAGCAGCCAAGAGTCTAGCGGGAACTCCTACGAGCAGTACTTC. Translating it yields CASSQESSGNSYEQYF.

This chain uses TRBV18 with TRBJ1-1; D gene uncertain. The CDR3 extends over 16 amino acids. Trimming took off 6 bases at V and 1 base at J, with 18 bases between the two ends. Germline assignment: CDR1 KGHSH and CDR2 LQKENI. The CDR3 is CASSPAGPGGNTEAFF. DNA of the CDR3: TGTGCCAGCTCCCCCGCGGGCCCCGGAGGGAACACTGAAGCTTTCTTT. Full variable domain (outside the CDR3, taken from reference TRBV18 and TRBJ1-1): NAGVMQNPRHLVRRRGQEARLRCSPMKGHSHVYWYRQLPEEGLKFMVYLQKENIIDESGMPKERFSAEFPKEGPSILRIQQVVRGDSAAYFCASSPAGPGGNTEAFFGQGTRLTVV.

This chain uses TRBV9 with TRBJ2-3, with TRBD2 matching over 7 bases. CDR1 SGDLS and CDR2 YYNGEE come from the germline V gene. The CDR3 loop spans 15 amino acids. Trimming took 0 bases from V and 2 from J; bases not matched to a gene: 3. The CDR3 is CASSVVGGSTDTQYF. In nucleotides, the CDR3 is TGTGCCAGCAGCGTAGTCGGGGGGTCCACAGATACGCAGTATTTT.

The chain joins TRBV5-1 to TRBJ2-5; 7 bases are shared with TRBD1. The junction had 11 bases not matched to a gene; V was cut back by 4 bases and J by 2 bases. CDR3 size: 16 residues. Germline CDR1 and CDR2: SGHRS and YFSETQ. The CDR3 reads CASSTGQLRGQETQYF. The CDR3 DNA is TGCGCCAGCAGCACTGGACAACTCAGGGGGCAAGAGACCCAGTACTTC.

The J gene is TRBJ1-3, the V gene TRBV11-2; D is unclear. CDR3 length: 14 amino acids. The ends were cut back, 1 base at V and 4 bases at J, with 8 bases in the middle. Germline lookup yields CDR1 SGHAT and CDR2 FQNNGV. For the CDR3, the DNA is TGTGCCAGCAGCTTAGCCAACACCGGAAACACCATATATTTT. Translation gives CASSLANTGNTIYF. The full variable domain, in which reference TRBV11-2 and TRBJ1-3 provide the parts outside the CDR3, is EAGVAQSPRYKIIEKRQSVAFWCNPISGHATLYWYQQILGQGPKLLIQFQNNGVVDDSQLPKDRFSAERLKGVDSTLKIQPAKLEDSAVYLCASSLANTGNTIYFGEGSWLTVV.

This chain uses TRBV20-1 with TRBJ2-1; tentatively, D is TRBD2 (6 bases). V shed 2 bases and J shed 10 bases, with 9 bases lying between them. Germline CDR1 and CDR2: DFQATT and SNEGSKA (reference sequence). The CDR3 is made up of 11 amino acids. CDR3 bases: TGCAGTGCTAGAAGGGCGGGGGAGCAGTTCTTC. As protein: CSARRAGEQFF.

The gene calls are TRBV4-1 and TRBJ2-5; 7 positions agree with TRBD2. CDR3 length equals 16 residues. CDR1 and CDR2 (germline): MGHRA, YSYEKL. V lost 4 bases, J lost 0 bases, and 8 bases stayed unmatched. CDR3: CASSRGASGYQETQYF. As DNA, the CDR3 is TGCGCCAGCAGCCGTGGGGCTAGCGGCTACCAAGAGACCCAGTACTTC.

This clone showed up just once. The chain carries TRBV5-1 and TRBJ2-1; 7 positions match TRBD2. The CDR3 has 13 residues. The J segment lost 7 bases and the V segment lost 8 bases, leaving 9 bases of the junction unmatched. Germline loops: CDR1 SGHRS, CDR2 YFSETQ. The CDR3 loop reads CARIAGGWNEQFF. The DNA of the CDR3 is TGCGCCAGGATAGCGGGTGGTTGGAATGAGCAGTTCTTC.

About this clone itself: Mismatch with germline at one junction end may stem from a read error. Within the sample, other DNA sequences also encode this same CDR3. The chain employs TRBV7-2 and TRBJ1-6; no clear D. This CDR3 has 14 amino acids. The V gene's germline CDR1 is SGHTA and CDR2 FQGNSA. Here the CDR3 reads CASSLALLNSPLHF. Here the CDR3 DNA reads TGTGCCAGCAGCTTAGCACTGTTGAATTCACCTCTCCACTTT.

The chain has TRBV25-1 and TRBJ1-2; TRBD1 aligns across 9 bases. CDR3 length: 15 residues. CDR1 MGHDK and CDR2 SYGVNS come from the germline V gene. V trimming: 8 bases; J trimming: 4 bases; junction bases outside the gene matches: 11. CDR3 DNA sequence: TGTGCCAGCGCAAAACCGGGACAGGGATTCTATGGCTACACCTTC. Protein product: CASAKPGQGFYGYTF.

The rearrangement uses TRBV14 and TRBJ1-2; 9 positions match TRBD1. The CDR3 is 17 amino acids. Germline loops: CDR1 SGHDN, CDR2 FVKESK. J gave up 8 bases and V 4 bases, and 17 bases lay outside the gene matches. CDR3 sequence (DNA): TGTGCCAGCAGCCGCTCGGGACAGGGTACAGGCAACGGCGGCTACACCTTC. This encodes CASSRSGQGTGNGGYTF.

V and J are TRBV18 and TRBJ1-1; 7 bases agree with TRBD1. This CDR3 contains 13 residues. J lost 7 bases, V lost 6 bases, and 8 bases had no gene match. Germline CDR1 and CDR2: KGHSH and LQKENI. DNA for the CDR3: TGTGCCAGCTCGCGAATCGGACAGGATGAAGCTTTCTTT. Translating it yields CASSRIGQDEAFF. The variable domain in full, completed from reference TRBV18 and TRBJ1-1, reads NAGVMQNPRHLVRRRGQEARLRCSPMKGHSHVYWYRQLPEEGLKFMVYLQKENIIDESGMPKERFSAEFPKEGPSILRIQQVVRGDSAAYFCASSRIGQDEAFFGQGTRLTVV.

This chain uses TRBV7-6 with TRBJ1-4; no firm D call. The CDR3 sequence is 12 residues long. The V end lost 3 bases, the J end lost 4 bases, and 3 bases lay between the germline ends. From germline, CDR1 is SGHVS and CDR2 FNYEAQ. As DNA, the CDR3 is TGTGCCAGCAGCTTGTATAATGAAAAACTGTTTTTT. Translated: CASSLYNEKLFF.

V and J are TRBV5-1 and TRBJ2-1; possible D gene TRBD2, 5 bases. This CDR3 contains 14 residues. Germline loops: CDR1 SGHRS, CDR2 YFSETQ. The V and J ends lost 0 bases and 9 bases respectively, with 13 bases between them. In nucleotides, the CDR3 is TGCGCCAGCAGCTTGGAAGGGAGTTACGGTGAGCAGTTCTTC. Encoded protein: CASSLEGSYGEQFF.

This chain uses TRBV29-1 with TRBJ2-3; a weak D match, TRBD1 (5 bases). Trimming took 4 bases from V and 4 from J, leaving 12 bases between them. The CDR3 length is 13 residues. Germline CDR1 reads SQVTM; CDR2 reads ANQGSEA. DNA of the CDR3: TGCAGCGTTGGACGGACATGGCCAGATACGCAGTATTTT. This codes for CSVGRTWPDTQYF.

CDR3: CASSLNNSPTDTQYF. DNA of the CDR3: TGTGCCAGCAGCTTAAATAACTCACCCACAGATACGCAGTATTTT. This chain links TRBV7-8 with TRBJ2-3; D gene unclear. Germline CDR1 is SGHVS and CDR2 is FQNEAQ. Trimming stripped 2 bases from V and 2 bases from J, with 11 bases between. The CDR3 length is 15 residues.

The chain recombines TRBV18 with TRBJ1-1; D call uncertain. Germline CDR1 and CDR2: KGHSH and LQKENI. This CDR3 comprises 15 residues. The V and J ends lost 0 bases and 2 bases respectively, with 10 bases between them. Here the CDR3 reads CASSPPSGTNTEAFF. The CDR3 DNA follows: TGTGCCAGCTCACCACCGTCAGGCACTAACACTGAAGCTTTCTTT.

This chain connects TRBV28 to TRBJ2-6, with no clear D. Germline-derived CDR1 and CDR2 are MDHEN and SYDVKM. The CDR3 contains 13 residues. V gave up 7 bases and J gave up 0 bases, with 4 bases separating them. CDR3 protein: CASMRSGANVLTF. CDR3 nucleotide sequence: TGTGCCAGCATGCGCTCTGGGGCCAACGTCCTGACTTTC.

V and J are TRBV7-9 and TRBJ2-7; D is unresolved. This CDR3 spans 11 amino acids. Trimming stripped 7 bases from V and 3 bases from J, with 7 bases between. CDR1 and CDR2 from the germline V gene are SEHNR and FQNEAQ (reference sequence). The CDR3 loop reads CASTSDYEQYF. CDR3 DNA: TGTGCCAGCACCAGCGACTACGAGCAGTACTTC.

The chain uses TRBV28 and TRBJ1-2; tentative D call: TRBD1 (5 bases). V dropped 8 bases and J dropped 2 bases, with 15 bases sitting between them. The CDR3 spans 14 residues. Germline lookup yields CDR1 MDHEN and CDR2 SYDVKM. CDR3 region: CASQEGYKNYGYTF. DNA of the CDR3: TGTGCCAGCCAGGAGGGGTACAAGAACTATGGCTACACCTTC.

This chain connects TRBV27 to TRBJ1-4; D gene unclear. The CDR3 loop spans 13 amino acids. CDR1 is MNHEY, CDR2 SMNVEV, per germline (reference sequence). V lost 5 bases, J lost 6 bases, and 10 bases lay in between. CDR3 residues: CASSPSYDEKLFF. The DNA of the CDR3 is TGTGCCAGCAGTCCCTCGTATGATGAAAAACTGTTTTTT.

The V and J genes are TRBV3-1 (or the pseudogene TRBV3-2) and TRBJ1-1; TRBD1 aligns across 8 bases. The CDR3 has 13 residues. Germline V CDR1 and CDR2: LGHDT, YNNKEL (reference sequence). The trim removed 4 bases at V and 7 bases at J, leaving 5 bases unmatched. DNA for the CDR3: TGTGCCAGCAGCCCGAGGACAGGGCTTGAAGCTTTCTTT. Protein product: CASSPRTGLEAFF.

The V call is TRBV2, the J call TRBJ2-2; no reliable D call. The length of the CDR3 is 15 residues. Trimming took off 2 bases at V and 0 bases at J, with 7 bases between the two ends. The V gene's germline CDR1 is SNHLY and CDR2 FYNNEI. The CDR3 DNA reads as TGTGCCAGCAGTGAATTCGCGGCGAACACCGGGGAGCTGTTTTTT. Encoded protein: CASSEFAANTGELFF.

This chain joins TRBV11-2 and TRBJ1-5, with D perhaps matching TRBD1 (6 bases). Trimming left V 5 bases short and J 3 bases short, with 11 bases between. CDR1 and CDR2 from the germline V gene are SGHAT and FQNNGV. The CDR3 consists of 14 residues. The CDR3 DNA is TGTGCCAGCAGCCCCAGGGGCGACAATCAGCCCCAGCATTTT. Its translation: CASSPRGDNQPQHF. Full variable domain (remainder filled in from reference TRBV11-2 and TRBJ1-5): EAGVAQSPRYKIIEKRQSVAFWCNPISGHATLYWYQQILGQGPKLLIQFQNNGVVDDSQLPKDRFSAERLKGVDSTLKIQPAKLEDSAVYLCASSPRGDNQPQHFGDGTRLSIL.

The table lists this clone with a count of one. Here the CDR3 reads CASSARTGVHGELFF. CDR3 coding DNA: TGTGCCAGCAGCGCCAGGACAGGGGTACACGGGGAGCTGTTTTTT. The gene calls are TRBV9 and TRBJ2-2; 9 bases fit TRBD1. This CDR3 contains 15 residues. V was clipped by 3 bases and J by 7 bases; unmatched bases: 7. Germline values: CDR1 SGDLS, CDR2 YYNGEE.

This clone has only one observation. This chain links TRBV19 with TRBJ2-2; possibly TRBD1 for D (6 bases). Trimming removed 8 bases at V and 6 bases at J, with 19 bases between. CDR1 is LNHDA, CDR2 SQIVND, per germline (reference sequence). There are 15 residues in the CDR3. This CDR3 is CASSPGTPPAGELFF. Written as DNA, the CDR3 is TGTGCCAGTTCACCCGGGACACCTCCCGCCGGGGAGCTGTTTTTT.